This T cell receptor beta chain was captured in a study of control samples from healthy donors and cancer patients. The CDR3 has 18 residues. Trimming removed 4 bases from V and 0 bases from J; junction bases left unmatched: 12. CDR1 is LNHNV, CDR2 YYDKDF, per germline (reference sequence). Using immunoSEQ multiplex PCR, the repertoire was profiled, and TCRdb retains in-frame clones only, with some absent. In the table there are fewer than 95,000 clones, around 92% of which are singletons. This clone has just a few counts. The TCR sequence derives from a young man in good health. Sequencing was carried out using blood. V and J are TRBV15 and TRBJ1-5; 7 positions agree with TRBD1. CDR3: CATSTPDRADYSNQPQHF. The CDR3 nucleotides are TGTGCCACCAGCACCCCCGACAGGGCAGACTATAGCAATCAGCCCCAGCATTTT.